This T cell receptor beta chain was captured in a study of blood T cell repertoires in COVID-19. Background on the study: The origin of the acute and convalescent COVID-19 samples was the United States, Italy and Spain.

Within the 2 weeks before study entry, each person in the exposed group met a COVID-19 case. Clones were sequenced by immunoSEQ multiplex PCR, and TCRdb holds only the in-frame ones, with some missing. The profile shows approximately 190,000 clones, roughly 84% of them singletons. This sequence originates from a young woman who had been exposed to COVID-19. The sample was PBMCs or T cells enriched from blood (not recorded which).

Written as DNA, the CDR3 is TGTGCCAGCAGCTTAGGGACAGGTTATGGCTACACCTTC. Its translation: CASSLGTGYGYTF. This chain uses TRBV11-3 with TRBJ1-2, with 7 bases aligning to TRBD1. Trimming removed 1 base from V and 5 bases from J; junction bases left unmatched: 1. Germline CDR1 is SGHNT and CDR2 is YENEEA. CDR3 length: 13 amino acids.